The clone carrying this TCR beta chain showed up just once. The V end was cut by 2 bases, the J end by 3 bases, with 12 bases between. The CDR3 extends over 15 amino acids. Germline V gene lookup returns CDR1 SGHTA and CDR2 FQGNSA. This specimen comes from a study of Ad26.COV2.S vaccination and SARS-CoV-2 variants. Here immunoSEQ multiplex PCR was the method, and the copy in TCRdb shows in-frame clones only, minus some. The data show approximately 140,000 clones, with roughly 85% seen just once and about 5% held by the top ten. The material sequenced was peripheral blood, taken after recovery from COVID-19. V gene TRBV7-2 combines with J gene TRBJ2-3, with D maybe TRBD2 (5 bases). The clonotype was recovered from a human donor who had recovered from COVID-19. The DNA for the CDR3 is TGTGCCAGCAGCTTACTAGCTGTTTCGACAGATACGCAGTATTTT. Protein product: CASSLLAVSTDTQYF.